This record covers a single T cell receptor (beta chain). What it binds is not known. Every sample had its cDNA made across eight separate reactions. cDNA encoding TCRalpha and TCRbeta underwent two nested PCRs of about 15 and 9 cycles, each of which was followed by bead purification. Following a re-call of the 5' RACE reads, TCRdb has one entry per CDR3 protein and lacks DNA. This sample's clone table lists about 170,000 distinct CDR3 sequences. The data are from a study of monozygotic twins with inflammatory bowel disease. Whole-study results and caveats: Versus healthy twins, IBD patients showed fewer clonotypes shared with others, especially with disease activity. Using the inverse Simpson index, IBD patients had lower TCRbeta diversity than healthy co-twins.

CDR3 length: 15 residues. The germline V gene has CDR1 KGHDR and CDR2 SFDVKD. The TCR was taken from a human donor with ulcerative colitis or Crohn's disease, or a healthy co-twin of an affected twin (not recorded which). This chain joins TRBV24-1 and TRBJ2-2; no DNA is available, so the TRBD1 call from TCRdb remains unchecked. Sequenced sample: blood. The CDR3 sequence: CATSAPAGNTGELFF.